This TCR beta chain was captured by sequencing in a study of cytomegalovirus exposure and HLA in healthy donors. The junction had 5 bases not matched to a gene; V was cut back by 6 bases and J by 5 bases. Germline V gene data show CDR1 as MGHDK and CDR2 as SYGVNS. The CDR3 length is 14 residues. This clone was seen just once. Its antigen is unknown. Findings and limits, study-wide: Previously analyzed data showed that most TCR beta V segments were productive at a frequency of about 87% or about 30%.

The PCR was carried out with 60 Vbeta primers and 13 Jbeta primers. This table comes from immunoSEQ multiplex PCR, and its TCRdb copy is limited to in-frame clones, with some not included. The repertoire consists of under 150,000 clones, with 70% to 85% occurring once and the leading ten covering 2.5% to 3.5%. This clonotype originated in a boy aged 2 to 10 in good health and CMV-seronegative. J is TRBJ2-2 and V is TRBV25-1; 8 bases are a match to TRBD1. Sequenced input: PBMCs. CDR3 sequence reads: CASREDRDTGELFF. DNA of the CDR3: TGTGCCAGCAGAGAGGACAGGGATACCGGGGAGCTGTTTTTT.